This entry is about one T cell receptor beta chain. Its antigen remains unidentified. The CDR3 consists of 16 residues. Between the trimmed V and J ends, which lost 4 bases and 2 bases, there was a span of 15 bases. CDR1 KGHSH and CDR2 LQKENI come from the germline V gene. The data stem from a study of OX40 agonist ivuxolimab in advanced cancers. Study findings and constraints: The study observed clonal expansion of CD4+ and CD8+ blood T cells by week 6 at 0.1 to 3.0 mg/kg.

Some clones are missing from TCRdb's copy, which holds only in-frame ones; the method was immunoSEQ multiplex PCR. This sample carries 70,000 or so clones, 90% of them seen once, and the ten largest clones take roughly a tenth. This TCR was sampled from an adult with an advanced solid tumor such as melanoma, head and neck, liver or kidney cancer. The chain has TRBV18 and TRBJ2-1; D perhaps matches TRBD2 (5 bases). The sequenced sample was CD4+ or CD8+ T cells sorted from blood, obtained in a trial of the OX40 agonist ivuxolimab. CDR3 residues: CASSQRTPGAYNEQFF. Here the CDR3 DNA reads TGTGCCAGCTCACAGCGGACGCCCGGGGCCTACAATGAGCAGTTCTTC.